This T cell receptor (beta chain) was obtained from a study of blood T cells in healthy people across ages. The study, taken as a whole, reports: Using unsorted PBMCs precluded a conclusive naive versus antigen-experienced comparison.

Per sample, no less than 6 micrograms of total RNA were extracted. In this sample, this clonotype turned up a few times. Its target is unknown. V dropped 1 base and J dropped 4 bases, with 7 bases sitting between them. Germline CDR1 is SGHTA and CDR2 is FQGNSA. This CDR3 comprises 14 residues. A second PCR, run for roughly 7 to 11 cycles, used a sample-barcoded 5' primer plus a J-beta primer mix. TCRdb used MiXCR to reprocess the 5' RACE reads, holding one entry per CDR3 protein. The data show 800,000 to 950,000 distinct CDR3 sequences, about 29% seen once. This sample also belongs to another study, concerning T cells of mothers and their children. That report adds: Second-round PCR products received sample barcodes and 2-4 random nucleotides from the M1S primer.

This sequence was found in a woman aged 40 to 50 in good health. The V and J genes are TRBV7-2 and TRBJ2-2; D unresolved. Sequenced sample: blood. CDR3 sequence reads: CASSLGMSTGELFF. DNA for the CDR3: TGTGCCAGCAGCTTAGGGATGTCCACCGGGGAGCTGTTTTTT.